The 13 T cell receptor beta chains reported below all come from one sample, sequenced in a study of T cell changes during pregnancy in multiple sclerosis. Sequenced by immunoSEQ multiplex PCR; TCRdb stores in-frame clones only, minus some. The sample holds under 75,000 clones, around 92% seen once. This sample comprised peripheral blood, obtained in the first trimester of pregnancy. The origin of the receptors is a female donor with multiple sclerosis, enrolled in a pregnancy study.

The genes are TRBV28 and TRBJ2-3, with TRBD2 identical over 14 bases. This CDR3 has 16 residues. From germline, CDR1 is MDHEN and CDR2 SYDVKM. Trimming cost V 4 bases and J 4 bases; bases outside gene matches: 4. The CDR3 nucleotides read TGTGCCAGCAGTTCCCAGGGACTAGCGGGAGCAGATACGCAGTATTTT. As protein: CASSSQGLAGADTQYF.

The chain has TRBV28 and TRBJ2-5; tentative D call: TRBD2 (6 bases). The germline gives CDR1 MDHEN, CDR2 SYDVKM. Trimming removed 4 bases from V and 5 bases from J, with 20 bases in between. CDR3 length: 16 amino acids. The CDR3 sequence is CASSSPGAPRGETQYF. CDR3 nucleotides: TGTGCCAGCAGTTCTCCGGGAGCTCCGAGAGGGGAGACCCAGTACTTC.

The CDR3: CASSIQATNEKLFF. DNA for the CDR3: TGTGCCAGCAGTATCCAGGCAACTAATGAAAAACTGTTTTTT. The chain recombines TRBV6-5 with TRBJ1-4; D not resolved. CDR1 is MNHEY and CDR2 is SVGAGI in the germline V gene. V was cut by 5 bases and J by 0 bases, with 7 bases left in between. CDR3 length: 14 amino acids.

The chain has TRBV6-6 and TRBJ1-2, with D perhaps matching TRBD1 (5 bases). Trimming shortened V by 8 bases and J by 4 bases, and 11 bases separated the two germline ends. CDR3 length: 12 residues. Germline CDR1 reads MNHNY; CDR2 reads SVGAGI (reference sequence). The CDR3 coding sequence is TGTGCCAGCCGGGGGGAGTCCTATGGCTACACCTTC. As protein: CASRGESYGYTF.

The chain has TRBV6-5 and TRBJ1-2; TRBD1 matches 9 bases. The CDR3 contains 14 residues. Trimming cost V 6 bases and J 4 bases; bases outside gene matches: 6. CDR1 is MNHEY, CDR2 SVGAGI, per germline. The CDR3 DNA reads TGTGCCAGCAGCAGAGGACAGGGGACCTATGGCTACACCTTC. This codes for CASSRGQGTYGYTF.

DNA for the CDR3: TGTGCCAGCAGTGGGAGTCGGCTTAGCACAGATACGCAGTATTTT. Translating gives CASSGSRLSTDTQYF. V is TRBV28 and J is TRBJ2-3; perhaps TRBD2 as D (5 bases). Germline CDR1 is MDHEN and CDR2 is SYDVKM. Trimming left V 5 bases short and J 0 bases short, with 12 bases between. The CDR3 has 15 amino acids.

CDR3 bases: TGTGCCTCGGCACAGGGGGACTACGAGCAGTACTTC. It translates to CASAQGDYEQYF. The gene calls are TRBV10-3 and TRBJ2-7; 8 bases are shared with TRBD1. Unmatched junction bases numbered 6, after V lost 11 bases and J lost 3 bases. This CDR3 is built from 12 residues. Germline values: CDR1 ENHRY, CDR2 SYGVKD.

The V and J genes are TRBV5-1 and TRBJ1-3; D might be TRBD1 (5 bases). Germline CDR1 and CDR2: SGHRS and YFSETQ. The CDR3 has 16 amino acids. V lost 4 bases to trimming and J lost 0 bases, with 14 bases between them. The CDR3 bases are TGCGCCAGCAGCGGCGGCAGGGCGGCCTCTGGAAACACCATATATTTT. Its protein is CASSGGRAASGNTIYF.

DNA for the CDR3: TGTGCCAGCAGTTTATTAACGAGCTCCTACAATGAGCAGTTCTTC. This codes for CASSLLTSSYNEQFF. The J gene is TRBJ2-1, the V gene TRBV27; D is unresolved. Germline V gives CDR1 MNHEY, CDR2 SMNVEV (reference sequence). Trimming left V 1 base short and J 0 bases short, with 7 bases between. This CDR3 comprises 15 residues.

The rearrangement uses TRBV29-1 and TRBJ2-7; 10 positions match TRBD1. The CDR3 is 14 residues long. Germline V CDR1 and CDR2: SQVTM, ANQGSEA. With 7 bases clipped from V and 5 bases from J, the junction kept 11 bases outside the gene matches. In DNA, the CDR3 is TGCAGCGCGGGGAGGACAGGGGGAATTCACGAGCAGTACTTC. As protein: CSAGRTGGIHEQYF.

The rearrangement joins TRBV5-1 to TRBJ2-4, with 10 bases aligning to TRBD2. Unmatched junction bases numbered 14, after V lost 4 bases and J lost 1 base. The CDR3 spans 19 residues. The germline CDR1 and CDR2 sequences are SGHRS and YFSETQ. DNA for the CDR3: TGCGCCAGCAGCCCGGGCAGGGTAGCGGGAGGACCCGCCAAAAACATTCAGTACTTC. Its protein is CASSPGRVAGGPAKNIQYF.

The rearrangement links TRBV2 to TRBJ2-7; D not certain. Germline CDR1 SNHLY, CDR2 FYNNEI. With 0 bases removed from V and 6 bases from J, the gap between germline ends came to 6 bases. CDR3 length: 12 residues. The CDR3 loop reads CASSEAPGEQYF. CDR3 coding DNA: TGTGCCAGCAGTGAAGCGCCAGGCGAGCAGTACTTC. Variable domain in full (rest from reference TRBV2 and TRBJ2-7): EPEVTQTPSHQVTQMGQEVILRCVPISNHLYFYWYRQILGQKVEFLVSFYNNEISEKSEIFDDQFSVERPDGSNFTLKIRSTKLEDSAMYFCASSEAPGEQYFGPGTRLTVT.

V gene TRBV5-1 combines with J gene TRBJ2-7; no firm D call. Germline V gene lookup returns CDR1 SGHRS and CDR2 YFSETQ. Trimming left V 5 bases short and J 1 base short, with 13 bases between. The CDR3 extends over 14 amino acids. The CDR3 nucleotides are TGCGCCAGCAGTTTTGACATGGATTCCTACGAGCAGTACTTC. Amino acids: CASSFDMDSYEQYF. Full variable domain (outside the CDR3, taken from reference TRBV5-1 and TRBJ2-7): KAGVTQTPRYLIKTRGQQVTLSCSPISGHRSVSWYQQTPGQGLQFLFEYFSETQRNKGNFPGRFSGRQFSNSRSEMNVSTLELGDSALYLCASSFDMDSYEQYFGPGTRLTVT.